The 11 T cell receptor beta chains given below trace back to one sample, sequenced in a study of cytomegalovirus exposure and HLA in healthy donors. 60 Vbeta and 13 Jbeta primers were used in PCR. Measured with immunoSEQ multiplex PCR; TCRdb has only the in-frame clones, and not every one. Of approximately 100,000 clones listed, 75% are singletons. Sequenced input: PBMCs. These receptors were collected from a woman younger than 35 in good health and CMV-seropositive.

This chain links TRBV19 with TRBJ2-7; 9 positions agree with TRBD2. This CDR3 comprises 17 residues. Germline values: CDR1 LNHDA, CDR2 SQIVND (reference sequence). With 4 bases clipped from V and 3 bases from J, the junction kept 13 bases outside the gene matches. In nucleotides, the CDR3 is TGTGCCAGTAGTACGGCAGCGGGAGGCTCTTTGGGCTACGAGCAGTACTTC. Translating it yields CASSTAAGGSLGYEQYF.

This clone was observed a single time. The gene calls are TRBV7-2 and TRBJ1-1, with D perhaps TRBD1 (6 bases). Germline CDR1 is SGHTA and CDR2 is FQGNSA. V was trimmed by 5 bases and J by 4 bases, leaving 17 bases between them. This CDR3 comprises 15 residues. The CDR3 region is CASSPQGMAGTEAFF. CDR3 nucleotide sequence: TGTGCCAGCAGCCCACAGGGTATGGCGGGCACTGAAGCTTTCTTT.

The chain links TRBV6-6 to TRBJ1-2, with D possibly matching TRBD1 (5 bases). The V gene's germline CDR1 is MNHNY and CDR2 SVGAGI (reference sequence). V shed 0 bases and J shed 1 base, with 12 bases lying between them. This CDR3 region has 16 residues. In nucleotides, the CDR3 is TGTGCCAGCAGTTACTCGAGGCAGGGAAGTAACTATGGCTACACCTTC. Translation gives CASSYSRQGSNYGYTF.

This chain connects TRBV18 to TRBJ2-2, with 10 bases matching TRBD2. This CDR3 is 15 amino acids long. V trimming: 2 bases; J trimming: 6 bases; junction bases outside the gene matches: 3. The germline V gene encodes CDR1 KGHSH and CDR2 LQKENI. Written as DNA, the CDR3 is TGTGCCAGCTCACCAACACTAGCGGGATCCGGGGAGCTGTTTTTT. This encodes CASSPTLAGSGELFF.

This clone was seen once. The chain uses TRBV19 and TRBJ2-6, with a possible D match to TRBD1 (6 bases). This CDR3 spans 15 amino acids. Germline V CDR1 and CDR2: LNHDA, SQIVND (reference sequence). V lost 4 bases and J 0 bases, leaving 7 bases between the germline ends. CDR3 protein: CASSTQGSGANVLTF. The CDR3 DNA reads as TGTGCCAGTAGTACACAGGGCTCTGGGGCCAACGTCCTGACTTTC. The full variable domain, its missing parts supplied by reference TRBV19 and TRBJ2-6, is DGGITQSPKYLFRKEGQNVTLSCEQNLNHDAMYWYRQDPGQGLRLIYYSQIVNDFQKGDIAEGYSVSREKKESFPLTVTSAQKNPTAFYLCASSTQGSGANVLTFGAGSRLTVL.

The chain couples TRBV7-9 to TRBJ2-1, with D possibly matching TRBD2 (5 bases). Per germline, CDR1 SEHNR and CDR2 FQNEAQ (reference sequence). The V gene lost 7 bases and the J gene lost 4 bases, with 8 bases spanning the gap. The CDR3 spans 12 residues. In DNA form, the CDR3 reads TGTGCCAGCATCAGAGGGTACAATGAGCAGTTCTTC. It specifies CASIRGYNEQFF.

This sequence joins TRBV5-1 and TRBJ1-1; D not certain. Deletions cut 0 bases from V and 7 bases from J, with 7 bases between. This CDR3 contains 12 residues. In germline, CDR1 is SGHRS, CDR2 YFSETQ. The CDR3: CASSLEGSEAFF. In DNA form, the CDR3 reads TGCGCCAGCAGCTTGGAAGGGAGTGAAGCTTTCTTT.

This clone showed up just a few times. The chain combines TRBV6-5 with TRBJ2-7, with D maybe TRBD1 (6 bases). This CDR3 contains 14 residues. V shed 10 bases and J shed 2 bases, with 18 bases lying between them. The germline gives CDR1 MNHEY, CDR2 SVGAGI. The CDR3 sequence: CATSLQGPTYEQYF. In nucleotides, the CDR3 is TGTGCCACCTCCCTGCAGGGGCCCACCTACGAGCAGTACTTC.

This clone was detected once. The chain combines TRBV7-8 with TRBJ2-5; 7 bases map to TRBD1. CDR1 and CDR2 from the germline V gene are SGHVS and FQNEAQ. This CDR3 region has 18 residues. With V trimmed by 1 base and J by 4 bases, 15 bases remained unmatched. CDR3 sequence: CASSLGSVYFQGVETQYF. The DNA for the CDR3 is TGTGCCAGCAGCTTAGGGTCCGTGTACTTCCAGGGGGTAGAGACCCAGTACTTC. Supplemented by reference TRBV7-8 and TRBJ2-5, the full variable domain reads GAGVSQSPRYKVAKRGQDVALRCDPISGHVSLFWYQQALGQGPEFLTYFQNEAQLDKSGLPSDRFFAERPEGSVSTLKIQRTQQEDSAVYLCASSLGSVYFQGVETQYFGPGTRLLVL.

The CDR3 nucleotides are TGTGCCAGTAGGCTAGACAGTGCCTACGAGCAGTACTTC. Residues: CASRLDSAYEQYF. This chain joins TRBV19 and TRBJ2-7; tentatively, D is TRBD1 (5 bases). Looked up from germline, CDR1 is LNHDA and CDR2 is SQIVND (reference sequence). This CDR3 is built from 13 residues. With 6 bases removed from V and 2 bases from J, the gap between germline ends came to 11 bases. The whole variable domain, filled in from reference TRBV19 and TRBJ2-7, reads DGGITQSPKYLFRKEGQNVTLSCEQNLNHDAMYWYRQDPGQGLRLIYYSQIVNDFQKGDIAEGYSVSREKKESFPLTVTSAQKNPTAFYLCASRLDSAYEQYFGPGTRLTVT.

The chain employs TRBV2 and TRBJ2-3; D ambiguous. Per germline, CDR1 SNHLY and CDR2 FYNNEI. The CDR3 is 15 amino acids. The V gene lost 9 bases and the J gene lost 2 bases, with 18 bases spanning the gap. The CDR3: CARPLADPPTDTQYF. CDR3 bases: TGTGCCAGGCCTTTGGCGGATCCCCCCACAGATACGCAGTATTTT.